Below, 30 T cell receptor beta chains from the same sample are listed, as sequenced in a study of graft-versus-host responses after intestinal transplantation. Their antigen targets remain unknown. Libraries were prepared by immunoSEQ multiplex PCR; TCRdb keeps only in-frame clonotypes and omits some of them. The repertoire holds approximately 82,000 clones, roughly 89% seen once, with more than 0.095% in the top ten. Sample: unstimulated CD4+ T cells sorted from spleen or lymph node cells, taken before intestinal transplant. The receptors originated from a human donor who received an intestinal transplant.

This clone was observed a single time. The chain joins TRBV18 to TRBJ2-7; D is unclear. Germline CDR1 reads KGHSH; CDR2 reads LQKENI. The CDR3 has 14 residues. Between the trimmed V and J ends, which lost 2 bases and 2 bases, there was a span of 10 bases. In nucleotides, the CDR3 is TGTGCCAGCTCACCAGGGCTAAACACCTACGAGCAGTACTTC. It encodes CASSPGLNTYEQYF.

The CDR3 is CASSLRTGLGNTIYF. In nucleotides, the CDR3 is TGTGCCAGCAGCTTACGAACAGGTCTCGGAAACACCATATATTTT. J is TRBJ1-3 and V is TRBV7-2; D is perhaps TRBD1 (5 bases). Trimming removed 2 bases from V and 4 bases from J, with 12 bases in between. In germline, CDR1 is SGHTA, CDR2 FQGNSA. The CDR3 loop spans 15 amino acids.

This chain joins TRBV11-3 and TRBJ1-6; D is ambiguous. V was cut by 1 base and J by 0 bases, with 7 bases left in between. CDR1 is SGHNT and CDR2 is YENEEA in the germline V gene. The CDR3 contains 16 residues. CDR3 DNA sequence: TGTGCCAGCAGCTTAGTCCTGAGCTCCTATAATTCACCCCTCCACTTT. This gives the protein CASSLVLSSYNSPLHF.

The chain has TRBV21-1 and TRBJ1-2; the DNA was not compared with TRBD1, the D call given in the table. TRBV21-1 is reported as a pseudogene. The CDR3 runs to 18 residues. This chain's CDR3 is CASSLVRDRGPANYGYTF. CDR3 DNA: TGTGCCAGCAGCCTTGTTCGGGACAGGGGTCCTGCTAACTATGGCTACACCTTC.

V is TRBV27 and J is TRBJ2-3, with 11 bases identical to TRBD2. Trimming took 2 bases from V and 1 from J; bases not matched to a gene: 8. This CDR3 comprises 18 residues. Germline CDR1 is MNHEY and CDR2 is SMNVEV (reference sequence). The CDR3: CASSLVLAGGRRTDTQYF. The CDR3 DNA sequence: TGTGCCAGCAGTTTAGTTTTAGCGGGGGGGCGACGCACAGATACGCAGTATTTT.

The V gene is TRBV7-2, the J gene TRBJ1-1, with D unresolved. There are 14 residues in the CDR3. The ends were cut back, 1 base at V and 7 bases at J, with 13 bases in the middle. Germline CDR1 is SGHTA and CDR2 is FQGNSA. The CDR3 protein is CASSLVERTNEAFF. The CDR3 DNA follows: TGTGCCAGCAGCTTAGTAGAGCGTACCAATGAAGCTTTCTTT.

The CDR3 sequence is CASSQAQGIETQYF. Here the CDR3 DNA reads TGCGCCAGCAGCCAAGCCCAGGGGATAGAGACCCAGTACTTC. The V call is TRBV4-3, the J call TRBJ2-5; perhaps TRBD1 as D (6 bases). The length of the CDR3 is 14 residues. Germline CDR1 reads LGHNA; CDR2 reads YSLEER. Trimming took 1 base from V and 4 from J, leaving 10 bases between them.

As regards this clone: One end of the junction fails to match germline, which may point to a read error. V is TRBV6-6 and J is TRBJ1-1, with a possible D match to TRBD1 (5 bases). The CDR3 extends over 15 amino acids. CDR1 and CDR2 (germline): MNHNY, SVGAGI (reference sequence). The CDR3 loop is CASNYGGFGGTEAFF. The CDR3 DNA sequence: TGTGCCAGCAATTACGGGGGGTTTGGGGGCACTGAAGCTTTCTTT.

The chain recombines TRBV5-6 with TRBJ2-3; 13 nucleotides line up with TRBD2. Trimming removed 4 bases from V and 8 bases from J; junction bases left unmatched: 7. The CDR3 runs to 15 residues. Germline values: CDR1 SGHDT, CDR2 YYEEEE. Here the CDR3 DNA reads TGTGCCAGCAGCATAACCGGGACTAGCGGGGTTACGCAGTATTTT. As protein: CASSITGTSGVTQYF.

Comments on this clone: Other DNA sequences from this sample encode an identical CDR3 as well. The chain is built from TRBV2 and TRBJ1-2; TRBD1 matches at 9 bases. CDR3 length: 14 residues. Germline CDR1 is SNHLY and CDR2 is FYNNEI. J was trimmed by 4 bases and V by 5 bases; bases with no gene match: 5. The CDR3 reads CASSPGQGGYGYTF. Written as DNA, the CDR3 is TGTGCCAGCAGTCCGGGACAGGGTGGCTATGGCTACACCTTC.

CDR3 sequence: CASSQGDQGLVSVYNEQFF. The CDR3 DNA reads TGCGCCAGCAGCCAAGGGGACCAGGGACTAGTATCGGTATACAATGAGCAGTTCTTC. The chain carries TRBV4-3 and TRBJ2-1, with 8 bases aligning to TRBD2. Germline V CDR1 and CDR2: LGHNA, YSLEER. The CDR3 has 19 amino acids. After removal of 1 base from V and 4 bases from J, the junction contained 15 bases not matched to a gene.

This clone was detected a few times. The chain joins TRBV2 to TRBJ1-5, with D tentatively TRBD1 (5 bases). Germline CDR1 reads SNHLY; CDR2 reads FYNNEI. The CDR3 is made up of 13 amino acids. V dropped 6 bases and J dropped 1 base, with 7 bases sitting between them. The CDR3 is CASRGQSNQPQHF. The CDR3 bases are TGTGCCAGCAGGGGGCAAAGCAATCAGCCCCAGCATTTT. The full variable domain, with the rest looked up from reference TRBV2 and TRBJ1-5, is EPEVTQTPSHQVTQMGQEVILRCVPISNHLYFYWYRQILGQKVEFLVSFYNNEISEKSEIFDDQFSVERPDGSNFTLKIRSTKLEDSAMYFCASRGQSNQPQHFGDGTRLSIL.

This sequence joins TRBV19 and TRBJ1-6, with D perhaps matching TRBD1 (5 bases). Germline V gene sequence: CDR1 LNHDA, CDR2 SQIVND (reference sequence). CDR3 length: 15 residues. V lost 2 bases, J lost 2 bases, and 7 bases lay in between. Here the CDR3 reads CASSISGPYNSPLHF. The CDR3 region has the DNA TGTGCCAGTAGTATATCAGGGCCCTATAATTCACCCCTCCACTTT.

CDR3 DNA sequence: TGTGCCAGCACCCAGGTCCCCGAGGGAGATACGCAGTATTTT. It yields the protein CASTQVPEGDTQYF. The rearrangement joins TRBV5-8 to TRBJ2-3; a possible D gene is TRBD2 (5 bases). This CDR3 is 14 amino acids long. From germline, CDR1 is SGHTS and CDR2 YDEGEE. V dropped 6 bases and J dropped 5 bases, with 16 bases sitting between them.

The rearrangement uses TRBV7-2 and TRBJ2-3; 7 bases line up with TRBD2. Per germline, CDR1 SGHTA and CDR2 FQGNSA. The junction had 8 bases not matched to a gene; V was cut back by 5 bases and J by 0 bases. The CDR3 spans 16 residues. CDR3 DNA sequence: TGTGCCAGCAGCCTTGCCCGGGACTATAGCACAGATACGCAGTATTTT. This gives the protein CASSLARDYSTDTQYF.

This clone has more than one count but fewer than ten. The chain couples TRBV7-9 to TRBJ2-3; 13 nucleotides match TRBD2. V lost 3 bases, J lost 0 bases, and 3 bases stayed unmatched. The germline V gene encodes CDR1 SEHNR and CDR2 FQNEAQ (reference sequence). CDR3 length equals 17 residues. The CDR3 DNA follows: TGTGCCAGCAGCTTGGGACTAGCGGGGAGTAGCACAGATACGCAGTATTTT. It yields the protein CASSLGLAGSSTDTQYF.

This chain uses TRBV7-2 with TRBJ1-2; D unclear. V lost 2 bases and J 7 bases, leaving 17 bases between the germline ends. The CDR3 runs to 15 residues. Germline V lookup: CDR1 SGHTA, CDR2 FQGNSA. The CDR3 sequence is CASSLTDTVPIGYTF. The CDR3 region has the DNA TGTGCCAGCAGCTTAACTGACACCGTACCGATTGGCTACACCTTC.

As concerns this clone: The sample holds other DNA sequences that translate to the same CDR3. The rearrangement uses TRBV2 and TRBJ1-1, with no clear D. The germline V gene encodes CDR1 SNHLY and CDR2 FYNNEI. V was clipped by 2 bases and J by 4 bases, with 14 bases between them. The CDR3 sequence is 15 residues long. The CDR3 nucleotides are TGTGCCAGCAGTGAAAACGCGGGTGTGGGCACTGAAGCTTTCTTT. It encodes CASSENAGVGTEAFF.

This clone has just a few counts. V and J are TRBV19 and TRBJ1-4; the match to TRBD1 covers 9 bases. This CDR3 is built from 16 residues. Germline CDR1 reads LNHDA; CDR2 reads SQIVND (reference sequence). After removal of 6 bases from V and 6 bases from J, the junction contained 11 bases not matched to a gene. CDR3 in amino acids: CASSNPQGAAYEKLFF. In DNA form, the CDR3 reads TGTGCCAGTAGCAACCCACAGGGGGCGGCATATGAAAAACTGTTTTTT.

V is TRBV13 and J is TRBJ1-3; tentatively, D is TRBD1 (5 bases). Germline CDR1 PRHDT, CDR2 FYEKMQ (reference sequence). The CDR3 extends over 13 amino acids. The germline V and J ends were trimmed by 11 bases and 5 bases, with 16 bases remaining between them. CDR3 in amino acids: CASRGGSRNTIYF. CDR3 coding DNA: TGTGCCTCTCGGGGGGGGTCGCGAAACACCATATATTTT.

The chain links TRBV6-5 to TRBJ2-3; 7 nucleotides match TRBD1. This CDR3 has 15 residues. V shed 6 bases, J shed 3 bases, and the junction held 9 bases outside the gene matches. Germline V gene lookup returns CDR1 MNHEY and CDR2 SVGAGI. In DNA, the CDR3 is TGTGCCAGCAGGAGGGGACAGTTAAGGACAGATACGCAGTATTTT. The encoded protein is CASRRGQLRTDTQYF.

The chain joins TRBV25-1 to TRBJ2-7; tentatively, D is TRBD2 (6 bases). V was trimmed by 3 bases and J by 3 bases, leaving 12 bases between them. CDR3 length equals 14 residues. Per the germline V gene, CDR1 is MGHDK and CDR2 is SYGVNS. The CDR3 sequence: CASSETGGYYEQYF. The CDR3 DNA follows: TGTGCCAGCAGTGAGACCGGGGGATACTACGAGCAGTACTTC.

This rearrangement joins TRBV2 to TRBJ1-1; 7 bases are shared with TRBD1. This CDR3 contains 15 residues. Germline lookup yields CDR1 SNHLY and CDR2 FYNNEI. V was pared by 4 bases and J by 1 base, with 6 bases of the junction left unmatched. The CDR3 DNA sequence: TGTGCCAGCAGTGGGCAGGGGGTCCGGAACACTGAAGCTTTCTTT. Encoded protein: CASSGQGVRNTEAFF. Full variable domain (missing parts from reference TRBV2 and TRBJ1-1): EPEVTQTPSHQVTQMGQEVILRCVPISNHLYFYWYRQILGQKVEFLVSFYNNEISEKSEIFDDQFSVERPDGSNFTLKIRSTKLEDSAMYFCASSGQGVRNTEAFFGQGTRLTVV.

This chain links TRBV5-1 with TRBJ2-5; 9 nucleotides match TRBD2. Trimming removed 3 bases from V and 4 bases from J; junction bases left unmatched: 4. The CDR3 consists of 14 residues. Germline values: CDR1 SGHRS, CDR2 YFSETQ. This CDR3 reads CASSWGAGGETQYF. CDR3 nucleotides: TGCGCCAGCAGCTGGGGAGCGGGGGGAGAGACCCAGTACTTC.

V usage is TRBV10-1 and J usage is TRBJ1-3; D call uncertain. Trimming shortened V by 6 bases and J by 0 bases, and 9 bases separated the two germline ends. The CDR3 loop spans 14 amino acids. CDR1 is WNHNN, CDR2 SYGVQD, per germline (reference sequence). This CDR3 reads CASRAGGSGNTIYF. Written as DNA, the CDR3 is TGCGCCAGCAGGGCCGGAGGCTCTGGAAACACCATATATTTT.

This clone was counted a single time. This chain uses TRBV29-1 with TRBJ2-7; 9 bases map to TRBD1. The CDR3 runs to 15 residues. Trimming removed 0 bases from V and 3 bases from J; junction bases left unmatched: 6. Per the germline V gene, CDR1 is SQVTM and CDR2 is ANQGSEA. For the CDR3, the DNA is TGCAGCGTTGAAGATCTTCGGGACAGGGTCTACGAGCAGTACTTC. Its protein is CSVEDLRDRVYEQYF.

This clone was counted once. The V and J genes are TRBV7-2 and TRBJ2-1, with TRBD2 as a possible D gene (6 bases). Trimming removed 4 bases from V and 3 bases from J, with 16 bases in between. The CDR3 covers 16 residues. Germline assignment: CDR1 SGHTA and CDR2 FQGNSA. The CDR3 DNA sequence: TGTGCCAGCAGCTCCGCCGGGAGTTCGTTCTACAATGAGCAGTTCTTC. Its protein is CASSSAGSSFYNEQFF.

The V and J genes are TRBV9 and TRBJ1-3; 7 bases agree with TRBD1. CDR3 length: 15 residues. Germline V gene lookup returns CDR1 SGDLS and CDR2 YYNGEE. Trimming removed 4 bases from V and 0 bases from J; junction bases left unmatched: 4. CDR3 amino acids: CASSTGTDSGNTIYF. In DNA form, the CDR3 reads TGTGCCAGCAGCACAGGGACAGACTCTGGAAACACCATATATTTT.

The chain joins TRBV5-1 to TRBJ2-7; D gene ambiguous. Deletions cut 4 bases from V and 3 bases from J, with 5 bases between. The CDR3 has 11 residues. Germline loops: CDR1 SGHRS, CDR2 YFSETQ. The CDR3 DNA reads TGCGCCAGCAGCATCAACTACGAGCAGTACTTC. Amino acid sequence: CASSINYEQYF.

This chain joins TRBV15 and TRBJ2-5; D is undetermined. This CDR3 has 13 residues. V lost 7 bases to trimming and J lost 0 bases, with 9 bases between them. Germline loops: CDR1 LNHNV, CDR2 YYDKDF (reference sequence). The CDR3 spells CATTVRYQETQYF. CDR3 sequence (DNA): TGTGCCACCACCGTGCGGTACCAAGAGACCCAGTACTTC.